This T cell receptor beta chain is drawn from a study of monozygotic twins with inflammatory bowel disease. Study-level results: Data gave no support to a single strong signal or clonotype associated with IBD.

Comments on this clonotype: Its target is unknown.

CDR3 length: 14 residues. Per-sample cDNA came from eight separate reactions. Following a re-call of the 5' RACE reads, TCRdb has one entry per CDR3 protein and lacks DNA. The table lists roughly 330,000 distinct CDR3 sequences. This chain uses TRBV21-1 with TRBJ2-1; TCRdb selects TRBD2, and the lack of DNA leaves this call unchecked. TRBV21-1 is an annotated pseudogene. Sample: blood. This clonotype originated in a human donor with ulcerative colitis or Crohn's disease, or a healthy co-twin of an affected twin (not recorded which). The CDR3 sequence: CASSHGLATDEQFF.